The clone carrying this TCR beta chain was seen a single time. This entry belongs to a study of blood T cell repertoires in COVID-19. Whole-study context: From the United States, Italy and Spain came samples of acute and convalescent COVID-19. T cells, B-cell-depleted T cells, or PBMCs supplied cDNA or gDNA.

How the authors handled the data: Reference gene primer amplification yielded estimated nucleated cell counts. Data came from immunoSEQ multiplex PCR; TCRdb stores just in-frame clones and leaves some out. From that table come the V and J calls and clone size; the DNA was used to work out D and trimming. Of over 100,000 clones in the sample, approximately 84% were seen once. The CDR3 is 14 amino acids. V was pared by 1 base and J by 6 bases, with 9 bases between. CDR1 is MGHRA and CDR2 is YSYEKL in the germline V gene. The source material was peripheral blood. The chain uses TRBV4-1 and TRBJ2-2, with no clear D. The sequence was collected from a man aged 40-55 years with acute or convalescent COVID-19. CDR3: CASSQGVLAGELFF. The CDR3 bases are TGCGCCAGCAGCCAAGGCGTGCTGGCCGGGGAGCTGTTTTTT.